Presented here are 11 T cell receptor beta chains from one specimen sequenced in a study of T cells in Graves' hyperthyroidism and ophthalmopathy (dated by TCRdb to about 2019). To prepare the library, multiplex PCR was applied. TCRdb lists the instrument as Illumina HiSeq 2000. The TCR beta CDR3 regions were amplified from RNA transcripts. For the first round of RT-PCR on the TCR CDR3, the HTBI primer set was used together with the Qiagen OneStep RT-PCR kit. The public sequencing data were trimmed at Q25 with fastp and processed into clonotypes with MiXCR by TCRdb, which kept only in-frame beta chains. Each CDR3 protein appears once, grouped with its most common genes and DNA. The sample yields a few hundred thousand distinct CDR3 sequences; about 43% were counted once. The ten largest clones represent under 20% of the sample. Input material: peripheral blood or thyroid tissue (not recorded which). All receptors come from an adult woman with Graves' disease, either hyperthyroidism or ophthalmopathy (not recorded which).

This clonotype was counted once. The CDR3 region is CASSLGQVVAEAFF. The CDR3 bases are TGTGCCAGCAGCTTGGGACAGGTGGTAGCTGAAGCTTTCTTT. The chain links TRBV11-1 to TRBJ1-1; 8 bases align to TRBD1. This CDR3 is built from 14 residues. Germline V CDR1 and CDR2: SGHAT, FQDESV (reference sequence). J lost 6 bases, V lost 3 bases, and 6 bases had no gene match.

The chain employs TRBV7-4 and TRBJ1-3; D is unclear. The V end was cut by 3 bases, the J end by 4 bases, with 19 bases between. The length of the CDR3 is 17 residues. Germline assignment: CDR1 SGHVT and CDR2 SQSDAQ. The CDR3 spells CASSLRFGNWVGNTIYF. The CDR3 DNA is TGTGCCAGCAGCTTGCGTTTTGGGAATTGGGTCGGAAACACCATATATTTT.

As to this clonotype: The conserved phenylalanine or tryptophan is not found at the CDR3 terminus, so this likely reflects a read error. It is unclear where the CDR3 begins or ends on the DNA, so no DNA is shown, and the CDR3 is as TCRdb lists it. This chain connects TRBV20-1 to TRBJ2-6; TRBD2 is taken as the D call from the table, unchecked against the DNA. The CDR3 length equals 10 residues, ends included. Germline-derived CDR1 and CDR2 are DFQATT and SNEGSKA (reference sequence). This CDR3 reads CSASGGLVAY.

Regarding this clonotype: Germline and junction disagree at one end, which may indicate a read error. This chain connects TRBV7-6 to TRBJ1-2; no reliable D call. The CDR3 length is 14 residues. Looked up from germline, CDR1 is SGHVS and CDR2 is FNYEAQ. The CDR3 DNA reads as TGTGCTAGCAGCTTAGGAGAGGGATGGGATGGCTGCACCTTC. Its translation is CASSLGEGWDGCTF.

The table lists this clonotype with a count of one. In this CDR3 the conserved last residue, phenylalanine or tryptophan, is missing, so a read error is likely. The DNA is omitted, as the CDR3 cannot be located on it reliably, and the CDR3 follows TCRdb's listing. This chain's CDR3 is CASSERSGLS. The V call is TRBV2, the J call TRBJ1-1. Germline CDR1 reads SNHLY; CDR2 reads FYNNEI. The CDR3 is 10 residues long, counting both termini.

This clonotype was observed a single time. The V call is TRBV20-1, the J call TRBJ2-2; 7 nucleotides align to TRBD2. Per the germline V gene, CDR1 is DFQATT and CDR2 is SNEGSKA (reference sequence). CDR3 length: 13 residues. V lost 4 bases to trimming and J lost 8 bases; unmatched junction nucleotides: 7. The CDR3, as DNA: TGCAGTGCTAAGGGAGGGAGCTGGGGGGAGCTGTTTTTT. It translates to CSAKGGSWGELFF.

The chain is built from TRBV20-1 and TRBJ2-7; TRBD2 aligns across 7 bases. V lost 3 bases, J lost 6 bases, and 11 bases stayed unmatched. CDR1 DFQATT and CDR2 SNEGSKA come from the germline V gene (reference sequence). This CDR3 is 14 amino acids long. CDR3 sequence reads: CSASSGGSGLEQYF. The DNA of the CDR3 is TGCAGTGCTAGTTCCGGTGGTAGCGGGCTCGAGCAGTACTTC.

V and J are TRBV12-3 or TRBV12-4 and TRBJ2-3; 9 bases are shared with TRBD1. J was trimmed by 3 bases and V by 5 bases; bases with no gene match: 6. The CDR3 sequence is 15 residues long. Here the CDR3 reads CASSRRGQGTDTQYF. CDR3 sequence (DNA): TGTGCCAGCAGTCGACGGGGACAGGGTACAGATACGCAGTATTTT.

V gene TRBV11-1 combines with J gene TRBJ2-7, with no clear D. Trimming pared 2 bases from V and 5 bases from J, leaving 7 bases between. The CDR3 covers 12 residues. Germline CDR1 SGHAT, CDR2 FQDESV (reference sequence). CDR3 region: CASSLLPDEQYF. CDR3 DNA sequence: TGTGCCAGCAGCTTATTACCGGACGAGCAGTACTTC.

This clonotype was found many times. V gene TRBV11-2 combines with J gene TRBJ1-4, with unresolved D. There are 14 residues in the CDR3. Trimming took 3 bases from V and 2 from J, leaving 7 bases between them. Germline V gene data show CDR1 as SGHAT and CDR2 as FQNNGV. The CDR3 loop is CASSFDKTNEKLFF. In DNA form, the CDR3 reads TGTGCCAGCAGCTTCGACAAGACTAATGAAAAACTGTTTTTT.

The chain is built from TRBV7-2 and TRBJ2-6, with D possibly matching TRBD1 (6 bases). CDR1 SGHTA and CDR2 FQGNSA come from the germline V gene. Trimming took off 5 bases at V and 0 bases at J, with 11 bases between the two ends. The CDR3 length is 16 residues. CDR3: CASSKGVNSGANVLTF. The CDR3, as DNA: TGTGCCAGCAGCAAGGGGGTTAACTCTGGGGCCAACGTCCTGACTTTC. The full variable domain, rest sourced from reference TRBV7-2 and TRBJ2-6, is GAGVSQSPSNKVTEKGKDVELRCDPISGHTALYWYRQSLGQGLEFLIYFQGNSAPDKSGLPSDRFSAERTGGSVSTLTIQRTQQEDSAVYLCASSKGVNSGANVLTFGAGSRLTVL.